A selection of T cell receptor beta chains follows, all from one sample in a study of OX40 agonist ivuxolimab in advanced cancers. Libraries were prepared by immunoSEQ multiplex PCR; TCRdb keeps only in-frame clonotypes and omits some of them. The sample has some 50,000 clones; 80% to 90% are singletons. The material was CD4+ or CD8+ T cells sorted from blood, obtained in a trial of the OX40 agonist ivuxolimab. These receptors all come from an adult with an advanced solid tumor such as melanoma, head and neck, liver or kidney cancer. CDR3s leave out the opening cysteine and the closing phenylalanine or tryptophan. Only some rows state a clone size, as once, few, many or a class for expanded clones.

>TRBJ1-3|once|TRBV4-1
ASSQETVTGNTIY
>TRBJ2-5|-|TRBV11-2
ASSSSLGQWRTQY
>TRBJ2-7|-|TRBV9
ASSAGSSYEQY
>TRBJ1-6|-|TRBV7-2
ASSLQTYNSPLH
>TRBJ2-7|-|TRBV27
ASSLTGVPYEQY
>TRBJ2-2|-|TRBV7-9
ASSKTGFSTGELF
>TRBJ2-7|-|TRBV4-1
ASSQDMTGAPYEQY
>TRBJ2-2|-|TRBV27
ASSPGPNTGELF
>-|-|TRBV28
ASKMDRWNHEQY
>TRBJ1-1|-|TRBV19
ASRVGAEAF
>TRBJ2-7|-|TRBV7-9
ASSRGLTSSYEQY
>TRBJ1-5|-|TRBV5-8
ASSLAHSNQPQH
>TRBJ2-1|once|TRBV5-1
ASSLGLAGYFNEQF
>TRBJ2-7|few|TRBV27
ASMTGSYEQY
>TRBJ2-7|-|TRBV4-1
ASSQGGSEQY
>TRBJ1-2|-|TRBV13
ASSFGGQGVYGYT
>TRBJ2-7|-|TRBV5-4
ASSLQGANIDEQY
>TRBJ1-2|-|TRBV11-2
ASSGTGVLLYGYT
>TRBJ1-3|-|TRBV28
ASSITGTLSGNTIY
>TRBJ2-7|-|TRBV6-6
ASKWEGASYEQY